This T cell receptor beta chain comes out of a study of blood T cell repertoires in COVID-19. For the study at large: Whether acute or convalescent, the COVID-19 samples came from the United States, Italy and Spain.

Assay used: immunoSEQ multiplex PCR; TCRdb lists only in-frame clones, some missing. There are some 71,000 clones in the sample; around 90% occur only once, and approximately 5.8% lies in the top ten. With 6 bases removed from V and 3 bases from J, the gap between germline ends came to 15 bases. The CDR3 sequence is 14 residues long. From germline, CDR1 is LNHNV and CDR2 YYDKDF (reference sequence). Material for sequencing was peripheral blood. The chain is built from TRBV15 and TRBJ2-7; tentatively, D is TRBD2 (6 bases). The source is a man in his fifties with acute or convalescent COVID-19. CDR3 DNA: TGTGCCACCAGGTTGGGGGGTGCCGTCTACGAGCAGTACTTC. It codes for CATRLGGAVYEQYF.